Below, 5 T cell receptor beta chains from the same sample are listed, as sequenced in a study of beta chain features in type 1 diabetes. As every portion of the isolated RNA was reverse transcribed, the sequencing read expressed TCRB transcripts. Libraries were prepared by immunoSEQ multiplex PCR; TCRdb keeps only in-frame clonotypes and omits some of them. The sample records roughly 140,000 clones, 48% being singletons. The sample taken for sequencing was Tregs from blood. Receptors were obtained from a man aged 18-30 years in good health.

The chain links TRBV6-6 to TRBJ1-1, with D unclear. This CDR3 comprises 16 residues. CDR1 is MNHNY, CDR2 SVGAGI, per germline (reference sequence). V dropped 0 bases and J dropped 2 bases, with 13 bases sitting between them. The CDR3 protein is CASSYSQVGLNTEAFF. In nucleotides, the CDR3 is TGTGCCAGCAGTTACTCCCAGGTCGGCCTAAACACTGAAGCTTTCTTT.

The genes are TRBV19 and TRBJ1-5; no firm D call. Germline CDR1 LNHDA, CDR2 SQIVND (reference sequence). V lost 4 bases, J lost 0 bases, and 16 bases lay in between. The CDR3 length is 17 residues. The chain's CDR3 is CASSTRVPENSNQPQHF. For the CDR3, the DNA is TGTGCCAGTAGTACCCGGGTGCCAGAAAATAGCAATCAGCCCCAGCATTTT.

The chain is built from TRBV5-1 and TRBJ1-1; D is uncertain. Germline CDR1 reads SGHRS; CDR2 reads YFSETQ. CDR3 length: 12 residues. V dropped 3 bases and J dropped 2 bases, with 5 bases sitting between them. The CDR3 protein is CASSSTNTEAFF. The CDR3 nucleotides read TGCGCCAGCAGCTCCACTAACACTGAAGCTTTCTTT. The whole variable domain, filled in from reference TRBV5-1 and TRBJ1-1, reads KAGVTQTPRYLIKTRGQQVTLSCSPISGHRSVSWYQQTPGQGLQFLFEYFSETQRNKGNFPGRFSGRQFSNSRSEMNVSTLELGDSALYLCASSSTNTEAFFGQGTRLTVV.

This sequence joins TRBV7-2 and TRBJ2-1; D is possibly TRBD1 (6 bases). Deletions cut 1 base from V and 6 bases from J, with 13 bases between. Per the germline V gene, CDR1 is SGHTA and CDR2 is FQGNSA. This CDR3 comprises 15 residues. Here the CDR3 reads CASSLGWGPVNEQFF. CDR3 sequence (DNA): TGTGCCAGCAGCTTAGGCTGGGGGCCCGTCAATGAGCAGTTCTTC.

CDR3 nucleotides: TGTGCCAGTAGTATAAGCGGGGAGACCCAGTACTTC. Translating gives CASSISGETQYF. The chain links TRBV19 to TRBJ2-5, with D tentatively TRBD2 (6 bases). V was trimmed by 2 bases and J by 5 bases, leaving 6 bases between them. CDR3 length: 12 amino acids. The germline CDR1 and CDR2 sequences are LNHDA and SQIVND (reference sequence). Combining the CDR3 with reference TRBV19 and TRBJ2-5 gives the whole variable domain DGGITQSPKYLFRKEGQNVTLSCEQNLNHDAMYWYRQDPGQGLRLIYYSQIVNDFQKGDIAEGYSVSREKKESFPLTVTSAQKNPTAFYLCASSISGETQYFGPGTRLLVL.